These 21 T cell receptor beta chains originate from one sample sequenced in a study of neoadjuvant anti-PD-1 for oral cavity cancer. Sequenced by immunoSEQ multiplex PCR; TCRdb stores in-frame clones only, minus some. The table includes about 12,000 clones, 71% detected once. The time point is: after neoadjuvant nivolumab, at surgical resection. Sequenced material: PBMCs, taken after nivolumab (anti-PD-1) treatment. The receptors come from a person between 35 and 79 years old with oral cavity squamous cell carcinoma.

The rearrangement uses TRBV5-4 and TRBJ2-3; possible D gene TRBD1, 5 bases. CDR3 length: 14 amino acids. The germline CDR1 and CDR2 sequences are SGHNT and YYREEE (reference sequence). Trimming removed 6 bases from V and 0 bases from J, with 11 bases in between. In nucleotides, the CDR3 is TGTGCCAGCACTACCTCAGGGAGCACAGATACGCAGTATTTT. Translation gives CASTTSGSTDTQYF.

The rearrangement uses TRBV29-1 and TRBJ1-1, with a possible D match to TRBD1 (5 bases). Germline CDR1 SQVTM, CDR2 ANQGSEA. V lost 0 bases, J lost 0 bases, and 17 bases lay in between. There are 17 residues in the CDR3. CDR3 coding DNA: TGCAGCGTTGAAGATGGCTTGGGGGTCCGGGTGAACACTGAAGCTTTCTTT. Amino acid sequence: CSVEDGLGVRVNTEAFF.

The chain combines TRBV7-8 with TRBJ2-1; maybe TRBD2 (6 bases). This CDR3 has 16 amino acids. Germline assignment: CDR1 SGHVS and CDR2 FQNEAQ. V lost 4 bases, J lost 6 bases, and 19 bases lay in between. The CDR3, as DNA: TGTGCCAGCAGCTCAGGCGCGGGAACTAGGGTCAATGAGCAGTTCTTC. It translates to CASSSGAGTRVNEQFF. Filled out from reference TRBV7-8 and TRBJ2-1, the complete variable domain reads GAGVSQSPRYKVAKRGQDVALRCDPISGHVSLFWYQQALGQGPEFLTYFQNEAQLDKSGLPSDRFFAERPEGSVSTLKIQRTQQEDSAVYLCASSSGAGTRVNEQFFGPGTRLTVL.

The chain is built from TRBV6-1 and TRBJ1-2, with D possibly TRBD1 on 5 matching bases. V was shortened by 7 bases and J by 7 bases, with 19 bases between the two germline ends. The CDR3 has 14 amino acids. Germline V lookup: CDR1 MNHNS, CDR2 SASEGT. The CDR3 region is CASIPGYGRVGYTF. In nucleotides, the CDR3 is TGTGCCAGCATACCAGGGTACGGTCGGGTTGGCTACACCTTC.

The gene calls are TRBV5-1 and TRBJ1-1; the match to TRBD1 covers 7 bases. There are 14 residues in the CDR3. Germline trimming cut 3 bases from V and 5 bases from J; bases unmatched to any gene: 7. From germline, CDR1 is SGHRS and CDR2 YFSETQ. In DNA form, the CDR3 reads TGCGCCAGCAGCTCGCACAGGGGAGGAACTGAAGCTTTCTTT. This sequence encodes CASSSHRGGTEAFF.

The chain joins TRBV11-3 to TRBJ2-2; 8 bases agree with TRBD2. With 4 bases clipped from V and 1 base from J, the junction kept 8 bases outside the gene matches. The CDR3 has 17 amino acids. Germline V gives CDR1 SGHNT, CDR2 YENEEA. DNA of the CDR3: TGTGCCAGCAGCTCGGGGTGGCTAGCGGGGAACACCGGGGAGCTGTTTTTT. This codes for CASSSGWLAGNTGELFF.

V usage is TRBV2 and J usage is TRBJ1-2, with 7 bases matching TRBD1. The CDR3 has 14 residues. CDR1 and CDR2 (germline): SNHLY, FYNNEI. V shed 6 bases and J 8 bases; nucleotides not matched to a gene: 12. The CDR3 region is CASSPGQTSSGYTF. DNA of the CDR3: TGTGCCAGCAGCCCGGGACAGACTTCTTCCGGCTACACCTTC.

The V gene is TRBV12-5, the J gene TRBJ2-7; D is unresolved. V was shortened by 1 base and J by 3 bases, with 7 bases between the two germline ends. The CDR3 extends over 13 amino acids. Germline V gene data show CDR1 as LGHNT and CDR2 as FRNRAP. The CDR3 region has the DNA TGTGCTAGTGGTTTGGCCCCCGGCTACGAGCAGTACTTC. Translation: CASGLAPGYEQYF.

The chain links TRBV9 to TRBJ2-7; D is undetermined. CDR1 SGDLS and CDR2 YYNGEE come from the germline V gene. The CDR3 extends over 14 amino acids. V gave up 3 bases and J gave up 2 bases, with 12 bases separating them. DNA of the CDR3: TGTGCCAGCAGCGAAGACACGTTTCCCTACGAGCAGTACTTC. Translating gives CASSEDTFPYEQYF. Filled out from reference TRBV9 and TRBJ2-7, the complete variable domain reads DSGVTQTPKHLITATGQRVTLRCSPRSGDLSVYWYQQSLDQGLQFLIQYYNGEERAKGNILERFSAQQFPDLHSELNLSSLELGDSALYFCASSEDTFPYEQYFGPGTRLTVT.

This clone appeared once. The chain is built from TRBV6-5 and TRBJ2-3, with D possibly TRBD2 on 5 matching bases. Per germline, CDR1 MNHEY and CDR2 SVGAGI. The germline V and J ends were trimmed by 0 bases and 10 bases, with 8 bases remaining between them. The CDR3 is 12 amino acids. CDR3 residues: CASSYSTGSQYF. As DNA, the CDR3 is TGTGCCAGCAGTTACTCGACGGGGTCGCAGTATTTT.

The rearrangement joins TRBV5-1 to TRBJ2-1; D possibly corresponds to TRBD2 (6 bases). The CDR3 totals 18 residues. Per the germline V gene, CDR1 is SGHRS and CDR2 is YFSETQ. V lost 4 bases and J 1 base, leaving 21 bases between the germline ends. CDR3 DNA: TGCGCCAGCAGCGGTACCCTTGGGGAGGAAGGGTCCTACAATGAGCAGTTCTTC. Translation: CASSGTLGEEGSYNEQFF. The entire variable domain, with the rest obtained from reference TRBV5-1 and TRBJ2-1, is as follows: KAGVTQTPRYLIKTRGQQVTLSCSPISGHRSVSWYQQTPGQGLQFLFEYFSETQRNKGNFPGRFSGRQFSNSRSEMNVSTLELGDSALYLCASSGTLGEEGSYNEQFFGPGTRLTVL.

The V gene is TRBV27, the J gene TRBJ1-2, with D uncertain. Germline CDR1 and CDR2: MNHEY and SMNVEV (reference sequence). V gave up 5 bases and J gave up 2 bases, with 12 bases separating them. The CDR3 covers 14 residues. The DNA for the CDR3 is TGTGCCAGCAGTAGCCTTTGGGGAAACTATGGCTACACCTTC. Amino acids: CASSSLWGNYGYTF.

The chain is built from TRBV30 and TRBJ1-1, with a tentative D call TRBD1 (5 bases). Germline V CDR1 and CDR2: GTSNPN, SVGIG (reference sequence). V lost 5 bases and J lost 4, with 14 bases in between. The CDR3 extends over 13 amino acids. The CDR3: CAWGFQTATEAFF. Here the CDR3 DNA reads TGTGCCTGGGGCTTCCAGACAGCCACTGAAGCTTTCTTT. The full variable domain, with the rest looked up from reference TRBV30 and TRBJ1-1, is SQTIHQWPATLVQPVGSPLSLECTVEGTSNPNLYWYRQAAGRGLQLLFYSVGIGQISSEVPQNLSASRPQDRQFILSSKKLLLSDSGFYLCAWGFQTATEAFFGQGTRLTVV.

The V and J genes are TRBV9 and TRBJ1-2, with 8 bases matching TRBD1. The CDR3 sequence is 17 residues long. V lost 0 bases and J lost 2; bases outside the gene matches: 9. Germline V gives CDR1 SGDLS, CDR2 YYNGEE. The CDR3 DNA sequence: TGTGCCAGCAGCGTAGGTAGCAGGGGGCTAAAAAACTATGGCTACACCTTC. This translates into CASSVGSRGLKNYGYTF.

The rearrangement uses TRBV2 and TRBJ1-3; 7 nucleotides match TRBD1. J gave up 2 bases and V 6 bases, and 10 bases lay outside the gene matches. This CDR3 region has 16 residues. From germline, CDR1 is SNHLY and CDR2 FYNNEI. The chain's CDR3 is CASSDAHRGAGNTIYF. CDR3 nucleotides: TGTGCCAGCAGCGACGCCCACAGGGGAGCTGGAAACACCATATATTTT.

CDR3 protein: CASKVVAGKNEQFF. The CDR3 DNA sequence: TGTGCCTCCAAAGTGGTAGCGGGGAAAAATGAGCAGTTCTTC. The V and J genes are TRBV19 and TRBJ2-1; TRBD2 aligns across 8 bases. Trimming at V came to 11 bases and at J to 7 bases, leaving 13 bases not matched to a gene. The length of the CDR3 is 14 residues. Germline values: CDR1 LNHDA, CDR2 SQIVND (reference sequence).

The rearrangement uses TRBV2 and TRBJ2-5, with TRBD1 as a possible D gene (5 bases). The CDR3 is made up of 12 amino acids. Germline values: CDR1 SNHLY, CDR2 FYNNEI. V was pared by 7 bases and J by 3 bases, with 9 bases between. The CDR3 DNA follows: TGTGCCAGCACTAGGGGCGAAGAGACCCAGTACTTC. Protein: CASTRGEETQYF. Using reference TRBV2 and TRBJ2-5 for the parts outside the CDR3, the full variable domain is EPEVTQTPSHQVTQMGQEVILRCVPISNHLYFYWYRQILGQKVEFLVSFYNNEISEKSEIFDDQFSVERPDGSNFTLKIRSTKLEDSAMYFCASTRGEETQYFGPGTRLLVL.

This clone appeared once. The rearrangement links TRBV6-6 to TRBJ1-1; D ambiguous. The CDR3 totals 15 residues. Germline-derived CDR1 and CDR2 are MNHNY and SVGAGI (reference sequence). Trimming shortened V by 3 bases and J by 5 bases, and 16 bases separated the two germline ends. The CDR3 loop reads CASSYKRGSLTEAFF. In DNA form, the CDR3 reads TGTGCCAGCAGTTATAAACGAGGGTCCCTAACTGAAGCTTTCTTT.

V is TRBV13 and J is TRBJ2-3; D might be TRBD2 (5 bases). V was pared by 7 bases and J by 0 bases, with 14 bases between. From germline, CDR1 is PRHDT and CDR2 FYEKMQ (reference sequence). This CDR3 has 15 residues. Here the CDR3 reads CASITRWASTDTQYF. The CDR3 DNA reads TGTGCCAGCATCACTAGATGGGCAAGCACAGATACGCAGTATTTT.

This clone was observed once. This chain links TRBV29-1 with TRBJ2-1; D is uncertain. Trimming removed 4 bases at V and 3 bases at J, with 10 bases between. This CDR3 spans 13 amino acids. Germline CDR1 and CDR2: SQVTM and ANQGSEA. The CDR3 protein is CSVVTNLYNEQFF. The CDR3 coding sequence is TGCAGCGTTGTCACAAACCTCTACAATGAGCAGTTCTTC.

This clone was counted only a few times. The rearrangement links TRBV2 to TRBJ1-5, with a weak D call TRBD1 (5 bases). CDR1 is SNHLY and CDR2 is FYNNEI in the germline V gene. V lost 4 bases and J lost 0, with 10 bases in between. The CDR3 is 15 amino acids. The CDR3 sequence: CASSGQFSSNQPQHF. In nucleotides, the CDR3 is TGTGCCAGCAGTGGACAGTTTAGTAGCAATCAGCCCCAGCATTTT.